Below, 31 T cell receptor beta chains from the same sample are listed, as sequenced in a study of PD-L1 blockade in urothelial cancer. The data were produced by immunoSEQ multiplex PCR, yet TCRdb's version contains in-frame clones alone and is incomplete. There are around 120,000 clones in the sample; over 75% occur only once, and 2% to 2.5% lies in the top ten. The sample here was PBMCs, taken around atezolizumab (anti-PD-L1) treatment. The origin of the receptors is a man in his fifties with urothelial cancer.

The rearrangement uses TRBV18 and TRBJ1-2, with 7 bases aligning to TRBD1. The CDR3 runs 14 residues. CDR1 and CDR2 from the germline V gene are KGHSH and LQKENI. V shed 2 bases, J shed 3 bases, and the junction held 3 bases outside the gene matches. Here the CDR3 reads CASSPAGGDYGYTF. The DNA for the CDR3 is TGTGCCAGCTCACCAGCAGGGGGAGACTATGGCTACACCTTC. Combining the CDR3 with reference TRBV18 and TRBJ1-2 gives the whole variable domain NAGVMQNPRHLVRRRGQEARLRCSPMKGHSHVYWYRQLPEEGLKFMVYLQKENIIDESGMPKERFSAEFPKEGPSILRIQQVVRGDSAAYFCASSPAGGDYGYTFGSGTRLTVV.

This clone has only one observation. The V and J genes are TRBV10-1 and TRBJ2-3, with 10 bases that match TRBD1. The CDR3 spans 15 residues. Germline V gene lookup returns CDR1 WNHNN and CDR2 SYGVQD (reference sequence). V gave up 3 bases and J gave up 2 bases; unmatched junction bases: 2. CDR3 coding DNA: TGCGCCAGCAGTGAAGGGACAGGGGACACAGATACGCAGTATTTT. Amino acid sequence: CASSEGTGDTDTQYF.

CDR3: CAWSVGSGRGTDTQYF. In DNA form, the CDR3 reads TGTGCCTGGAGTGTGGGTAGCGGGAGGGGCACAGATACGCAGTATTTT. This sequence joins TRBV30 and TRBJ2-3, with 11 nucleotides matching TRBD2. Per the germline V gene, CDR1 is GTSNPN and CDR2 is SVGIG (reference sequence). The CDR3 length is 16 residues. V shed 0 bases, J shed 1 base, and the junction held 3 bases outside the gene matches. Filled out from reference TRBV30 and TRBJ2-3, the complete variable domain reads SQTIHQWPATLVQPVGSPLSLECTVEGTSNPNLYWYRQAAGRGLQLLFYSVGIGQISSEVPQNLSASRPQDRQFILSSKKLLLSDSGFYLCAWSVGSGRGTDTQYFGPGTRLTVL.

J is TRBJ2-3 and V is TRBV18; D possibly corresponds to TRBD2 (6 bases). There are 16 residues in the CDR3. Germline CDR1 KGHSH, CDR2 LQKENI. V was pared by 3 bases and J by 0 bases, with 13 bases between. CDR3 loop: CASSPSGTYSTDTQYF. CDR3 in DNA: TGTGCCAGCTCACCGTCCGGGACTTATAGCACAGATACGCAGTATTTT. Supplemented by reference TRBV18 and TRBJ2-3, the full variable domain reads NAGVMQNPRHLVRRRGQEARLRCSPMKGHSHVYWYRQLPEEGLKFMVYLQKENIIDESGMPKERFSAEFPKEGPSILRIQQVVRGDSAAYFCASSPSGTYSTDTQYFGPGTRLTVL.

The V call is TRBV4-2, the J call TRBJ2-6; perhaps TRBD2 as D (5 bases). This CDR3 spans 16 amino acids. The V gene's germline CDR1 is LGHNA and CDR2 YNFKEQ. Between the trimmed V and J ends, which lost 4 bases and 2 bases, there was a span of 12 bases. CDR3 bases: TGTGCCAGCAGCCGAACGACGGGGACTGGGGCCAACGTCCTGACTTTC. This translates into CASSRTTGTGANVLTF.

The genes are TRBV6-5 and TRBJ1-3; no firm D call. V lost 5 bases and J 0 bases, leaving 11 bases between the germline ends. The CDR3 has 15 amino acids. Germline CDR1 and CDR2: MNHEY and SVGAGI. CDR3 nucleotide sequence: TGTGCCAGCAGTCATCGGAGTAACTCTGGAAACACCATATATTTT. This sequence encodes CASSHRSNSGNTIYF.

J is TRBJ2-7 and V is TRBV11-3, with a tentative D call TRBD1 (5 bases). This CDR3 has 15 amino acids. V shed 3 bases and J shed 3 bases, with 15 bases lying between them. Germline CDR1 reads SGHNT; CDR2 reads YENEEA. CDR3 sequence: CASSLGPDLGYEQYF. In DNA form, the CDR3 reads TGTGCCAGCAGCTTGGGGCCGGATCTGGGCTACGAGCAGTACTTC.

The CDR3 protein is CASSLSLGRGRNTGELFF. As DNA, the CDR3 is TGTGCCAGCAGTTTATCTCTTGGGAGGGGTAGGAACACCGGGGAGCTGTTTTTT. The chain employs TRBV28 and TRBJ2-2, with 7 bases that match TRBD2. CDR3 size: 18 residues. Germline V gene data show CDR1 as MDHEN and CDR2 as SYDVKM. V was pared by 1 base and J by 1 base, with 9 bases of the junction left unmatched.

The chain has TRBV28 and TRBJ1-1; a possible D gene is TRBD1 (6 bases). This CDR3 region has 18 residues. CDR1 and CDR2 from the germline V gene are MDHEN and SYDVKM. The germline V and J ends were trimmed by 1 base and 0 bases, with 18 bases remaining between them. The CDR3 region has the DNA TGTGCCAGCAGTTTATTTAGAACACAGGGAATTATGAACACTGAAGCTTTCTTT. Amino acid sequence: CASSLFRTQGIMNTEAFF.

The rearrangement links TRBV30 to TRBJ1-6; perhaps TRBD1 as D (5 bases). The CDR3 covers 13 residues. CDR1 GTSNPN and CDR2 SVGIG come from the germline V gene (reference sequence). Between the trimmed V and J ends, which lost 2 bases and 9 bases, there was a span of 11 bases. The chain's CDR3 is CAWSQEGSSPLHF. In DNA form, the CDR3 reads TGTGCCTGGAGTCAGGAGGGGTCTTCACCCCTCCACTTT.

The V call is TRBV7-3, the J call TRBJ1-6; D remains ambiguous. The germline V and J ends were trimmed by 6 bases and 6 bases, with 9 bases remaining between them. CDR3 length equals 13 residues. From germline, CDR1 is SGHTA and CDR2 FQGTGA. The CDR3 DNA sequence: TGTGCCAGCAGGAACGCGAGTAATTCACCCCTCCACTTT. Translation: CASRNASNSPLHF.

CDR3 amino acids: CASSSLGEGTDTQYF. In nucleotides, the CDR3 is TGTGCCAGCAGCTCCCTGGGGGAGGGTACAGATACGCAGTATTTT. The J gene is TRBJ2-3, the V gene TRBV11-2; 7 bases are a match to TRBD2. CDR1 SGHAT and CDR2 FQNNGV come from the germline V gene. J gave up 3 bases and V 4 bases, and 7 bases lay outside the gene matches. This CDR3 comprises 15 residues.

The rearrangement joins TRBV7-3 to TRBJ2-5; tentative D call: TRBD2 (5 bases). V was trimmed by 2 bases and J by 1 base, leaving 5 bases between them. Germline CDR1 is SGHTA and CDR2 is FQGTGA. The length of the CDR3 is 13 residues. In DNA form, the CDR3 reads TGTGCCAGCAGCTTAGGGAGCCAAGAGACCCAGTACTTC. This gives the protein CASSLGSQETQYF.

The V gene is TRBV5-6, the J gene TRBJ1-3; no firm D call. Trimming cost V 1 base and J 0 bases, with 11 bases left between them. Germline CDR1 is SGHDT and CDR2 is YYEEEE. The CDR3 contains 16 residues. The CDR3 coding sequence is TGTGCCAGCAGCTTGAGTGCCACAGCCTCTGGAAACACCATATATTTT. This codes for CASSLSATASGNTIYF.

The chain couples TRBV5-5 to TRBJ2-5; 7 positions match TRBD2. The trim removed 4 bases at V and 1 base at J, leaving 7 bases unmatched. CDR1 is SGHKS and CDR2 is YYEKEE in the germline V gene (reference sequence). The CDR3 contains 15 residues. The CDR3 loop reads CASSHLGGTQETQYF. The CDR3 nucleotides read TGTGCCAGCAGCCACCTGGGAGGGACCCAAGAGACCCAGTACTTC.

This rearrangement joins TRBV25-1 to TRBJ2-1, with 10 positions matching TRBD2. CDR3 length: 15 residues. V shed 6 bases, J shed 4 bases, and the junction held 6 bases outside the gene matches. Germline CDR1 is MGHDK and CDR2 is SYGVNS. CDR3 nucleotides: TGTGCCAGCAGAGCGAGCGGGAGGGCGTACAATGAGCAGTTCTTC. This gives the protein CASRASGRAYNEQFF.

The chain couples TRBV18 to TRBJ2-1, with 12 bases that match TRBD2. V lost 1 base to trimming and J lost 9 bases; unmatched junction nucleotides: 4. The length of the CDR3 is 15 residues. The V gene's germline CDR1 is KGHSH and CDR2 LQKENI. The CDR3 spells CASSPRLAGETEQFF. CDR3 nucleotide sequence: TGTGCCAGCTCACCACGACTAGCGGGAGAGACTGAGCAGTTCTTC. The full variable domain, with the rest looked up from reference TRBV18 and TRBJ2-1, is NAGVMQNPRHLVRRRGQEARLRCSPMKGHSHVYWYRQLPEEGLKFMVYLQKENIIDESGMPKERFSAEFPKEGPSILRIQQVVRGDSAAYFCASSPRLAGETEQFFGPGTRLTVL.

Worth noting for this clone: Other DNA sequences from this sample encode an identical CDR3 as well. The chain has TRBV7-9 and TRBJ2-5, with D perhaps TRBD1 (6 bases). The CDR3 is 15 residues long. V lost 2 bases to trimming and J lost 1 base, with 11 bases between them. Germline V CDR1 and CDR2: SEHNR, FQNEAQ (reference sequence). The CDR3 DNA reads TGTGCCAGCAGCTTAAGAAGGGGGTTCCAAGAGACCCAGTACTTC. It translates to CASSLRRGFQETQYF.

The chain joins TRBV5-1 to TRBJ2-7, with 11 bases fitting TRBD2. V gave up 5 bases and J gave up 4 bases; unmatched junction bases: 8. The CDR3 loop spans 15 amino acids. Germline assignment: CDR1 SGHRS and CDR2 YFSETQ. The CDR3 DNA follows: TGCGCCAGCAGGCCGACTAGCGGGGAACATTACGAGCAGTACTTC. Protein product: CASRPTSGEHYEQYF.

The genes are TRBV28 and TRBJ1-1, with D hard to call. The V end lost 1 base, the J end lost 4 bases, and 19 bases lay between the germline ends. The germline V gene has CDR1 MDHEN and CDR2 SYDVKM. The CDR3 spans 17 residues. The DNA of the CDR3 is TGTGCCAGCAGTTTATATCGTTTTCCAGGAGGGATCACTGAAGCTTTCTTT. As protein: CASSLYRFPGGITEAFF. The complete variable domain, with remaining parts taken from reference TRBV28 and TRBJ1-1, reads DVKVTQSSRYLVKRTGEKVFLECVQDMDHENMFWYRQDPGLGLRLIYFSYDVKMKEKGDIPEGYSVSREKKERFSLILESASTNQTSMYLCASSLYRFPGGITEAFFGQGTRLTVV.

The chain is built from TRBV7-9 and TRBJ1-4, with D uncertain. Germline CDR1 and CDR2: SEHNR and FQNEAQ (reference sequence). The CDR3 covers 15 residues. Between the trimmed V and J ends, which lost 1 base and 2 bases, there was a span of 8 bases. CDR3 in DNA: TGTGCCAGCAGCTTAGGTGGGGAGACTAATGAAAAACTGTTTTTT. Protein product: CASSLGGETNEKLFF.

The chain links TRBV7-3 to TRBJ2-1; tentative D call: TRBD2 (7 bases). Germline V gene sequence: CDR1 SGHTA, CDR2 FQGTGA. The V end was cut by 6 bases, the J end by 6 bases, with 15 bases between. The CDR3 spans 14 residues. The CDR3 loop is CASRKGGGFNEQFF. The CDR3 bases are TGTGCCAGCAGGAAGGGGGGAGGGTTCAATGAGCAGTTCTTC.

The gene calls are TRBV9 and TRBJ2-5, with a possible D match to TRBD1 (5 bases). The germline V and J ends were trimmed by 3 bases and 4 bases, with 10 bases remaining between them. CDR3 size: 13 residues. The germline V gene has CDR1 SGDLS and CDR2 YYNGEE. The CDR3 DNA sequence: TGTGCCAGCAGCGGCGGACAAAGAGAGACCCAGTACTTC. Translating it yields CASSGGQRETQYF.

This chain connects TRBV10-3 to TRBJ2-7; 9 bases line up with TRBD2. This CDR3 region has 16 residues. The V gene end was trimmed by 4 bases and the J gene end by 4 bases; junction bases not matched to a gene: 11. CDR1 ENHRY and CDR2 SYGVKD come from the germline V gene. The CDR3 DNA reads as TGTGCCATCAGTGGAAATAGCGGGAGTGTTGTTTACGAGCAGTACTTC. This sequence encodes CAISGNSGSVVYEQYF.

The V gene is TRBV27, the J gene TRBJ2-7; D is possibly TRBD2 (5 bases). V was cut by 5 bases and J by 5 bases, with 19 bases left in between. CDR1 MNHEY and CDR2 SMNVEV come from the germline V gene (reference sequence). The CDR3 consists of 15 residues. The CDR3 nucleotides are TGTGCCAGCAGTCTAGAGGGATGGAGTACCAACGAGCAGTACTTC. This encodes CASSLEGWSTNEQYF.

The chain recombines TRBV7-2 with TRBJ2-3; perhaps TRBD2 as D (7 bases). Deletions cut 5 bases from V and 0 bases from J, with 24 bases between. Germline lookup yields CDR1 SGHTA and CDR2 FQGNSA. This CDR3 region has 19 residues. The CDR3 bases are TGTGCCAGCAGCCAAATATTAGGGGGAGGGGGGACTAGCACAGATACGCAGTATTTT. It specifies CASSQILGGGGTSTDTQYF.

This chain connects TRBV5-6 to TRBJ2-7; 9 bases are shared with TRBD2. This CDR3 has 16 amino acids. V lost 0 bases to trimming and J lost 6 bases; unmatched junction nucleotides: 10. CDR1 and CDR2 from the germline V gene are SGHDT and YYEEEE. The CDR3 DNA sequence: TGTGCCAGCAGCTTGGCTGGTAGCGGGAGTTTGCTCGAGCAGTACTTC. Protein sequence: CASSLAGSGSLLEQYF.

The chain employs TRBV18 and TRBJ2-7; 9 nucleotides line up with TRBD1. The CDR3 spans 14 residues. The germline V gene has CDR1 KGHSH and CDR2 LQKENI. The junction had 3 bases not matched to a gene; V was cut back by 6 bases and J by 0 bases. CDR3 in DNA: TGTGCCAGCTCCGAGACAGGGGGCTCCTACGAGCAGTACTTC. The encoded protein is CASSETGGSYEQYF.

The chain carries TRBV7-3 and TRBJ2-7; 8 bases agree with TRBD2. The CDR3 consists of 16 residues. Trimming at V came to 5 bases and at J to 0 bases, leaving 9 bases not matched to a gene. The germline CDR1 and CDR2 sequences are SGHTA and FQGTGA. CDR3: CASSISGTRTSYEQYF. Written as DNA, the CDR3 is TGTGCCAGCAGCATCTCCGGGACTAGAACCTCCTACGAGCAGTACTTC.

In this sample, this clone turned up a few times. The chain uses TRBV7-6 and TRBJ2-7; possible D gene TRBD2, 5 bases. The CDR3 contains 15 residues. V lost 5 bases to trimming and J lost 2 bases, with 16 bases between them. The germline V gene encodes CDR1 SGHVS and CDR2 FNYEAQ. The CDR3 DNA is TGTGCCAGCAGCCCCGTTGGAGGATCCACCTACGAGCAGTACTTC. Protein: CASSPVGGSTYEQYF. The whole variable domain, filled in from reference TRBV7-6 and TRBJ2-7, reads GAGVSQSPRYKVTKRGQDVALRCDPISGHVSLYWYRQALGQGPEFLTYFNYEAQQDKSGLPNDRFSAERPEGSISTLTIQRTEQRDSAMYRCASSPVGGSTYEQYFGPGTRLTVT.

In this sample, this clone turned up a few times. The rearrangement links TRBV30 to TRBJ2-7; tentatively, D is TRBD1 (6 bases). The germline CDR1 and CDR2 sequences are GTSNPN and SVGIG (reference sequence). Trimming removed 2 bases from V and 3 bases from J, with 11 bases in between. The CDR3 extends over 13 amino acids. The CDR3 DNA follows: TGTGCCTGGAGTAAAGGACAGATCTACGAGCAGTACTTC. It is translated as CAWSKGQIYEQYF.